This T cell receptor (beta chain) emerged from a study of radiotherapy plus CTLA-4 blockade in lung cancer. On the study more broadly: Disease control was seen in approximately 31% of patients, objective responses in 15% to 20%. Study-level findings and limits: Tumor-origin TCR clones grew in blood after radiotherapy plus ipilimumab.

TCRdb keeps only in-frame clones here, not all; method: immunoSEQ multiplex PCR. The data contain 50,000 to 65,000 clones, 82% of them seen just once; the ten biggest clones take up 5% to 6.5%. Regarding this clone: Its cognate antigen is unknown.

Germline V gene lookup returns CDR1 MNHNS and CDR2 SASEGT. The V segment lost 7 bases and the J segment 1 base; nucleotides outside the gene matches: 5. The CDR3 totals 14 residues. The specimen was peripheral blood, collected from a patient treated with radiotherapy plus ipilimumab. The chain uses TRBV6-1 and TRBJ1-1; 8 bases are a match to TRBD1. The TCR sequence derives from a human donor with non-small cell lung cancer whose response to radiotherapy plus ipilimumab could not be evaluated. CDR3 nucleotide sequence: TGTGCCAGCATCCAAGACAGGGGGAACACTGAAGCTTTCTTT. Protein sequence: CASIQDRGNTEAFF.